This T cell receptor beta chain was sequenced during a study of blood T cell repertoires in COVID-19 (dated by TCRdb to about 2020). Some background on the complete study: Collaborator samples came from the United States, Italy and Spain and covered acute and convalescent phases of COVID-19. The prospective study material was composed of cDNA or gDNA derived from T cells, B-cell-depleted T cells, or PBMCs. Subjects who had been exposed to COVID-19, were actively infected with it, or had recovered from it provided the deeply sampled blood TCRbeta repertoires that made up the dataset. The repertoires were released in a freely available public database intended as a resource for research on the immune response to SARS-CoV-2. Samples were obtained from the ongoing ImmuneRACE study (first 160 participants) and from roughly 1,300 subjects provided by 6 global collaborators. The sample metadata nearly always contained a de-identified subject ID, COVID-19 status, age in years and sex. Where available, HLA class I and class II types were taken from metadata supplied by the sample provider and were not determined by assay-based typing.

Concerning this clone itself: The antigen it recognizes is unknown. Base quality data are lacking; no much larger clone is found one base away.

TCRbeta CDR3 regions were amplified from genomic DNA by means of the immunoSEQ Assay, a bias-controlled multiplex PCR. The authors processed their data as follows. Nucleated cell counts per sample were estimated from amplification of reference gene primers within the assay. To quantify the absolute abundance of each unique TCRbeta CDR3 rearrangement, sequence reads were collapsed and filtered. Productive Simpson clonality was computed per sample as the square root of Simpson's diversity index over productive rearrangements. This is the immuneACCESS table as TCRdb keeps it, with only in-frame sequences that have V and J called. A part of the clones is gone; compared with another copy, unresolved V genes explain less than half, and the rest is unexplained. The V and J calls and clone size come from that table; D and trimming were worked out from the DNA. The sample yields about 73,000 clones; over 80% were counted once. Under 3% of the sample rests with the top ten.

What the work shows at the level of the full study, not this receptor alone: Clinical and demographic metadata were provided uncurated, with the amount varying by source and participant.

Each collaborating institution followed its own protocols to collect whole blood in K2EDTA tubes. For TCRbeta analysis, collaborator samples were shipped as frozen whole blood, as isolated PBMCs, or as DNA extracted from either sample type. Including cysteine and phenylalanine, the CDR3 has 15 amino acids. Only CDR3 DNA remains: 45 bases, in frame from the first base. V trim: 7 bases; J trim: 2 bases; unmatched bases: 9. CDR1 MNHNS and CDR2 SASEGT are derived from the germline V gene. The specimen sequenced was peripheral blood. The rearranged segments are TRBV6-1 and TRBJ2-3; TRBD2 aligns with 7 central bases. The receptor was isolated from a man older than 75 with active or convalescent COVID-19. The CDR3 here reads CASTLSGSDTDTQYF. The DNA sequence follows: TGTGCCAGCACTCTTAGCGGGTCCGACACAGATACGCAGTATTTT.